This is a list of T cell receptor beta chains from one sample in a study of PD-1 blockade in classical Hodgkin lymphoma. Only in-frame clones appear in the TCRdb table, and some are missing; sequencing was by immunoSEQ multiplex PCR. The sample yields some 150,000 clones, 78% seen once. The starting material was peripheral blood mononuclear cells (PBMCs), obtained before the second cycle of nivolumab. The receptors stem from a human donor with classical Hodgkin lymphoma. CDR3s include the opening cysteine and the closing phenylalanine or tryptophan. The order of the fields is clone size, V gene, J gene, D gene, CDR3 protein, CDR3 DNA. The D gene is left open where the match is weak. Expanded clones are given a class, and other clones once, few, many or no size at all.

.,TRBV4-1,TRBJ1-4,.,CASSQDRGGATNEKLFF,TGCGCCAGCAGCCAAGATCGGGGGGGTGCAACTAATGAAAAACTGTTTTTT
.,TRBV5-8,TRBJ1-5,.,CASSWGVQPQHF,TGTGCCAGCAGCTGGGGGGTTCAGCCCCAGCATTTT
.,TRBV19,TRBJ2-2,TRBD2,CASSIPLGTSAAGELFF,TGTGCCAGTAGCATCCCCCTCGGGACTAGCGCAGCCGGGGAGCTGTTTTTT
.,TRBV29-1,TRBJ1-1,TRBD1,CSVVYDRDRERVSEAFF,TGCAGCGTTGTTTACGACAGGGACAGGGAGAGGGTTTCTGAAGCTTTCTTT
.,TRBV28,TRBJ2-5,TRBD1,CASRDRETQYF,TGTGCCAGCCGGGACAGGGAGACCCAGTACTTC
.,TRBV19,TRBJ2-1,.,CTSSIHSLSSYNEQFF,TGTACCAGTAGTATTCATAGCCTTAGCTCCTACAATGAGCAGTTCTTC
once,TRBV9,TRBJ2-2,TRBD2,CASSVDVGGSYTGELFF,TGTGCCAGCAGCGTAGATGTTGGCGGGAGTTATACCGGGGAGCTGTTTTTT
.,TRBV7-2,TRBJ1-2,.,CASSLSPTANYGYTF,TGTGCCAGCAGCTTATCCCCGACAGCAAACTATGGCTACACCTTC
many,TRBV9,TRBJ2-4,.,CASSVEGWDIQYF,TGTGCCAGCAGCGTCGAGGGTTGGGACATTCAGTACTTC
.,TRBV5-1,TRBJ2-3,.,CASSLAGGRADTQYF,TGCGCCAGCAGCTTGGCCGGCGGTCGGGCAGATACGCAGTATTTT
.,TRBV11-3,TRBJ2-3,.,CASSRLWGDTQYF,TGTGCCAGCAGCCGACTGTGGGGGGATACGCAGTATTTT
.,TRBV29-1,TRBJ2-4,.,CSVEGLAKNIQYF,TGCAGCGTTGAGGGACTAGCCAAAAACATTCAGTACTTC
.,TRBV7-2,TRBJ1-5,.,CASSITGLSQPQHF,TGTGCCAGCAGCATTACAGGGTTAAGTCAGCCCCAGCATTTT
.,TRBV6-1,TRBJ1-2,.,CASSPGRLNYGYTF,TGTGCCAGCAGTCCCGGACGGCTGAACTATGGCTACACCTTC
.,TRBV5-4,TRBJ2-3,.,CASSPGGRRATDTQYF,TGTGCCAGCAGTCCAGGCGGGCGCCGCGCGACAGATACGCAGTATTTT
.,TRBV5-6,TRBJ2-5,TRBD2,CASSRPGLAFRETQYF,TGTGCCAGCAGCCGACCGGGACTAGCTTTCCGAGAGACCCAGTACTTC
medium-sized,TRBV28,TRBJ2-5,.,CASSLKTQYF,TGTGCCAGCAGTTTAAAGACCCAGTACTTC
many,TRBV9,TRBJ2-7,.,CASSVAGTGGGSGEQYF,TGTGCCAGCAGCGTAGCAGGAACAGGGGGAGGGTCGGGCGAGCAGTACTTC
.,TRBV19,TRBJ2-1,TRBD2,CASSTPRLAGGEQFF,TGTGCCAGTAGTACCCCCCGACTAGCGGGAGGTGAGCAGTTCTTC
.,TRBV4-3,TRBJ2-1,.,CASSQARVSYNEQFF,TGCGCCAGCAGCCAGGCCCGAGTATCCTACAATGAGCAGTTCTTC
.,TRBV28,TRBJ1-2,.,CASSLDIRAYGYTF,TGTGCCAGCAGTTTGGACATCCGGGCCTATGGCTACACCTTC
many,TRBV5-1,TRBJ1-3,.,CASSFGTDGNTIYF,TGCGCCAGCAGCTTTGGGACGGATGGAAACACCATATATTTT
.,TRBV6-4,TRBJ1-6,.,CASSARTLDSPLHF,TGTGCCAGCAGTGCAAGGACCTTGGATTCACCCCTCCACTTT
.,TRBV5-6,TRBJ2-7,TRBD2,CASSLVGGAYEQYF,TGTGCCAGCAGCTTGGTGGGGGGGGCCTACGAGCAGTACTTC
.,TRBV30,TRBJ2-7,TRBD2,CAWNIAGERYEQYF,TGTGCCTGGAATATAGCGGGAGAAAGGTACGAGCAGTACTTC
.,TRBV6-6,TRBJ2-5,.,CASSYSNSYQETQYF,TGTGCCAGCAGTTACTCGAATTCTTACCAAGAGACCCAGTACTTC
.,TRBV19,TRBJ1-4,TRBD1,CASTSGTGREKLFF,TGTGCCAGTACCTCCGGGACAGGGAGAGAAAAACTGTTTTTT
.,TRBV28,TRBJ1-2,.,CAGGLANYGYTF,TGTGCCGGGGGACTGGCTAACTATGGCTACACCTTC
.,TRBV29-1,TRBJ2-3,.,CSVVSDTQYF,TGCAGCGTTGTGTCAGATACGCAGTATTTT
few,TRBV6-4,TRBJ2-7,.,CASGRNYTYEQYF,TGTGCCAGCGGCAGAAATTATACCTACGAGCAGTACTTC
few,TRBV10-1,TRBJ1-5,.,CASHSGRNQPQHF,TGCGCCAGCCATTCGGGACGCAATCAGCCCCAGCATTTT
.,TRBV6-5,TRBJ2-1,TRBD2,CASSYSLAGVYNEQFF,TGTGCCAGCAGTTACTCGCTAGCGGGAGTTTACAATGAGCAGTTCTTC
.,TRBV30,TRBJ2-1,TRBD2,CAWSRLGEGSYNEQFF,TGTGCCTGGAGCCGTCTTGGGGAGGGTAGCTACAATGAGCAGTTCTTC
.,TRBV7-3,TRBJ1-2,TRBD1,CASSKRTGIHGYTF,TGTGCCAGCAGCAAGAGGACAGGGATACATGGCTACACCTTC
.,TRBV28,TRBJ1-2,TRBD1,CASSSSGQGIYGYTF,TGTGCCAGCAGTTCCTCTGGACAGGGAATCTATGGCTACACCTTC
.,TRBV6-5,TRBJ1-2,TRBD1,CASSPWGQGAGGYTF,TGTGCCAGCAGCCCCTGGGGACAGGGGGCGGGTGGCTACACCTTC
.,TRBV19,TRBJ2-1,.,CASSINRERANEQFF,TGTGCCAGTAGTATAAACCGGGAGAGGGCCAATGAGCAGTTCTTC
.,TRBV7-3,TRBJ2-7,TRBD2,CASSLTGVAGYEQYF,TGTGCCAGCAGCTTAACTGGGGTAGCGGGCTACGAGCAGTACTTC
once,TRBV5-4,TRBJ1-4,TRBD1,CASSIGGGQTNEKLFF,TGTGCCAGCAGCATTGGGGGGGGACAGACTAATGAAAAACTGTTTTTT
few,TRBV19,TRBJ2-1,.,CASSNGATASVYNEQFF,TGTGCCAGTAGTAACGGCGCGACAGCGTCGGTCTACAATGAGCAGTTCTTC
.,TRBV6-1,TRBJ1-1,.,CASSGQKNTEAFF,TGTGCCAGCAGTGGCCAGAAGAACACTGAAGCTTTCTTT
.,TRBV28,TRBJ2-7,.,CASSENLGEQYF,TGTGCCAGCAGTGAGAATTTGGGCGAGCAGTACTTC
.,TRBV5-4,TRBJ2-1,TRBD2,CASSVGTSGDNEQFF,TGTGCCAGCAGCGTCGGGACTAGCGGAGACAATGAGCAGTTCTTC
.,TRBV7-9,TRBJ2-5,.,CASSFTGGAQYF,TGTGCCAGCAGCTTTACAGGAGGGGCCCAGTACTTC
.,TRBV4-3,TRBJ1-1,.,CASSQRYPDTEAFF,TGCGCCAGCAGCCAACGGTACCCGGACACTGAAGCTTTCTTT
.,TRBV6-6,TRBJ1-1,TRBD1,CASSSIPTGGTEAFF,TGTGCCAGCAGTTCAATCCCTACAGGGGGCACTGAAGCTTTCTTT
.,TRBV4-2,TRBJ2-7,.,CASSQATRAYEQYF,TGTGCCAGCAGCCAAGCAACGCGGGCCTACGAGCAGTACTTC
.,TRBV4-3,TRBJ2-7,.,CASSQGSDFYEQYF,TGCGCCAGCAGCCAAGGGTCCGACTTCTACGAGCAGTACTTC
once,TRBV14,TRBJ1-4,TRBD1,CASSQVGQANEKLFF,TGTGCCAGCAGCCAAGTGGGACAGGCAAATGAAAAACTGTTTTTT
.,TRBV6-5,TRBJ1-6,.,CASSNGQVANSPLHF,TGTGCCAGCAGTAATGGACAAGTTGCCAATTCACCCCTCCACTTT
.,TRBV7-9,TRBJ2-5,.,CASSLAGQAQETQYF,TGTGCCAGCAGCTTAGCTGGGCAGGCTCAAGAGACCCAGTACTTC
few,TRBV18,TRBJ1-5,TRBD1,CASSDRGPMGNQPQHF,TGTGCCAGCTCAGACAGGGGGCCTATGGGCAATCAGCCCCAGCATTTT